This T cell receptor (beta chain) was sequenced for a study of cytomegalovirus exposure and HLA in healthy donors. The PCR employed 60 Vbeta primers together with 13 Jbeta primers. Sequenced by immunoSEQ multiplex PCR; TCRdb stores in-frame clones only, minus some. The table lists about 94,000 clones, about 80% of them singletons. Sequenced input: PBMCs. The receptor's source is a human donor in good health.

In nucleotides, the CDR3 is TGTGCCAGTAAAAATCAGGGACAGGGGGATCAGCCCCAGCATTTT. This gives the protein CASKNQGQGDQPQHF. J is TRBJ1-5 and V is TRBV19; 11 positions agree with TRBD1. The junction had 7 bases not matched to a gene; V was cut back by 7 bases and J by 5 bases. The CDR3 extends over 15 amino acids. Looked up from germline, CDR1 is LNHDA and CDR2 is SQIVND (reference sequence).